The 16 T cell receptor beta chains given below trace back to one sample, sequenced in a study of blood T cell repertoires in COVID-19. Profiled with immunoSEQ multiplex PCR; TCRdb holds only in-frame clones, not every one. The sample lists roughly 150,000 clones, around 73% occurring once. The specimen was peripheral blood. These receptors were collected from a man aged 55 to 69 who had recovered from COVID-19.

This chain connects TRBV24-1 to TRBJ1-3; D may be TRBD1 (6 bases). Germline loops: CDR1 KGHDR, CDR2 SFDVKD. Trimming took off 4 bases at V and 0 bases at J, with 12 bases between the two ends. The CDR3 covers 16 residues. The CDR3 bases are TGTGCCACCAGTGACTCGAGGGGGTTCTCTGGAAACACCATATATTTT. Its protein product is CATSDSRGFSGNTIYF.

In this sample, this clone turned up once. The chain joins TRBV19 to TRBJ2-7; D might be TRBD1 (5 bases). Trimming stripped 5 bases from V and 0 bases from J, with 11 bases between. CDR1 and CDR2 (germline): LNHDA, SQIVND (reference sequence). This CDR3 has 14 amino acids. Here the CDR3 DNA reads TGTGCCAGTAGTCCACAGGTGAGCTCCTACGAGCAGTACTTC. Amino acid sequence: CASSPQVSSYEQYF. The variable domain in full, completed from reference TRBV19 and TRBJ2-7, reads DGGITQSPKYLFRKEGQNVTLSCEQNLNHDAMYWYRQDPGQGLRLIYYSQIVNDFQKGDIAEGYSVSREKKESFPLTVTSAQKNPTAFYLCASSPQVSSYEQYFGPGTRLTVT.

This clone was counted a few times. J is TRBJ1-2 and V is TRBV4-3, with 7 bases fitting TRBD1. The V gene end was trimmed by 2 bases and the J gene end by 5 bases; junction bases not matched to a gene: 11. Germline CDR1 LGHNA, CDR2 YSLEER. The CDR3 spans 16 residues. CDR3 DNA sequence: TGCGCCAGCAGCCAACACCCGGGACAGAGTATTTATGGCTACACCTTC. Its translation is CASSQHPGQSIYGYTF.

CDR3 DNA sequence: TGTGCCAGCTCACCCTTGAGGGTCCAAAACACTGAAGCTTTCTTT. Translation gives CASSPLRVQNTEAFF. The J gene is TRBJ1-1, the V gene TRBV18; no definite D call. Trimming stripped 3 bases from V and 2 bases from J, with 13 bases between. This CDR3 comprises 15 residues. CDR1 and CDR2 (germline): KGHSH, LQKENI.

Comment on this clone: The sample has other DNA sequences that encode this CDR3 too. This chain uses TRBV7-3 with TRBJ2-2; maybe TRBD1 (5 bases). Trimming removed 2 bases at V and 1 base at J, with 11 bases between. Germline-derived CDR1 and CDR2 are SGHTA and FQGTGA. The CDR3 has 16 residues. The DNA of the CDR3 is TGTGCCAGCAGCTTAGTGGCAGGGTTGAACACCGGGGAGCTGTTTTTT. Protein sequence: CASSLVAGLNTGELFF.

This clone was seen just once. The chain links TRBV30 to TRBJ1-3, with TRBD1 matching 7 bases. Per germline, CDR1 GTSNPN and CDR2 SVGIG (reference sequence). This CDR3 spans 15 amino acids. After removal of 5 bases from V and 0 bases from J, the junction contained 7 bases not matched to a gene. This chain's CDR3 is CAWGQATLSGNTIYF. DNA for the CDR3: TGTGCCTGGGGACAGGCTACCCTCTCTGGAAACACCATATATTTT.

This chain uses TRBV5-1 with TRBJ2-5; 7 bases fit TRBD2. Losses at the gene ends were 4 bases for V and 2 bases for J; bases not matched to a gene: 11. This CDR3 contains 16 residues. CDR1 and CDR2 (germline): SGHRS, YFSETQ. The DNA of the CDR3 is TGCGCCAGCAGCCTTGGGGGGGGTCATTGGCAAGAGACCCAGTACTTC. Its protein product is CASSLGGGHWQETQYF. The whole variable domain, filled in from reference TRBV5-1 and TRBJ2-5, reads KAGVTQTPRYLIKTRGQQVTLSCSPISGHRSVSWYQQTPGQGLQFLFEYFSETQRNKGNFPGRFSGRQFSNSRSEMNVSTLELGDSALYLCASSLGGGHWQETQYFGPGTRLLVL.

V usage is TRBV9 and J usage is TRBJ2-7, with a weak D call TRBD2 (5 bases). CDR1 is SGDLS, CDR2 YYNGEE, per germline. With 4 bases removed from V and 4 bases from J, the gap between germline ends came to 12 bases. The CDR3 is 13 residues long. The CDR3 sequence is CASSLDEGYEQYF. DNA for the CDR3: TGTGCCAGCAGCTTGGACGAGGGTTACGAGCAGTACTTC.

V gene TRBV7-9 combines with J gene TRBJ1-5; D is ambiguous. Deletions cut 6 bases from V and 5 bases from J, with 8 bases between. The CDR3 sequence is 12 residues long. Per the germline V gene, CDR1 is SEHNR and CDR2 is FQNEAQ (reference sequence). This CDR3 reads CASSSFDQPQHF. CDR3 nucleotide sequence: TGTGCCAGCAGTTCCTTCGATCAGCCCCAGCATTTT.

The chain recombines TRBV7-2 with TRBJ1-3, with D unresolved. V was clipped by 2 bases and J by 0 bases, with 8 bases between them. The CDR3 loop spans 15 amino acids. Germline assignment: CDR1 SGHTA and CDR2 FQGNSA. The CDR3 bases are TGTGCCAGCAGCTTAAATCCCTTCTCTGGAAACACCATATATTTT. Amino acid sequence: CASSLNPFSGNTIYF.

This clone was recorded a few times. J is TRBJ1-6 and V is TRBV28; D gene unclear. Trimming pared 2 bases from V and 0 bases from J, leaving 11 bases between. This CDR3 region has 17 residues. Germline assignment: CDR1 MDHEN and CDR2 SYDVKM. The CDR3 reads CASSLAGRGSYNSPLHF. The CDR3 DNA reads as TGTGCCAGCAGTTTAGCAGGCCGGGGCTCCTATAATTCACCCCTCCACTTT. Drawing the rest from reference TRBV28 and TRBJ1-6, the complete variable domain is DVKVTQSSRYLVKRTGEKVFLECVQDMDHENMFWYRQDPGLGLRLIYFSYDVKMKEKGDIPEGYSVSREKKERFSLILESASTNQTSMYLCASSLAGRGSYNSPLHFGNGTRLTVT.

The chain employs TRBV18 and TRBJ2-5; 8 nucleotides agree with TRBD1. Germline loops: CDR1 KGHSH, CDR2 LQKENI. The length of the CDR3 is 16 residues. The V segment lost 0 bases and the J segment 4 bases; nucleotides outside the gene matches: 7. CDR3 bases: TGTGCCAGCTCACCACCGGTCAGGGGGCTACGAGAGACCCAGTACTTC. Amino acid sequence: CASSPPVRGLRETQYF.

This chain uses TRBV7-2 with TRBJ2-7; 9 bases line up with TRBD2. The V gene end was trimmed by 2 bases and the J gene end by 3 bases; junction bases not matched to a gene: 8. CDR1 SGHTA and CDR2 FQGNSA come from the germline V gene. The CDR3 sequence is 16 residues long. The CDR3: CASSLRGGTSIYEQYF. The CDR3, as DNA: TGTGCCAGCAGCTTAAGGGGAGGGACTAGCATCTACGAGCAGTACTTC.

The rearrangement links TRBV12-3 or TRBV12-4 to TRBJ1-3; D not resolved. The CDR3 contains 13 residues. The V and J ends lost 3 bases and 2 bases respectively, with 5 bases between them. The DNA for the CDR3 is TGTGCCAGCAGTTTCGGGGCTGGAAACACCATATATTTT. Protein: CASSFGAGNTIYF.

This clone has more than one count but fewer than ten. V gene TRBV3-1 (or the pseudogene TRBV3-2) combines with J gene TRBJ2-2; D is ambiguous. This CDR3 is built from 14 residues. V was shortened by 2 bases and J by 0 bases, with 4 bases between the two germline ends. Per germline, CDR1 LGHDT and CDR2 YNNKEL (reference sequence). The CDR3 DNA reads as TGTGCCAGCAGCCAATCCGCGAACACCGGGGAGCTGTTTTTT. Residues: CASSQSANTGELFF.

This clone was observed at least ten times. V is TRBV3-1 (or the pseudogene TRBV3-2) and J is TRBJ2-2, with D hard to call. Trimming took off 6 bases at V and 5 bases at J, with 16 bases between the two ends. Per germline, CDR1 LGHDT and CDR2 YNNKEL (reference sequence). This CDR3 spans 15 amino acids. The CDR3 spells CASSRGGSRTGELFF. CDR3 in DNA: TGTGCCAGCAGTCGAGGCGGTTCTCGAACCGGGGAGCTGTTTTTT.